These 5 T cell receptor beta chains were sequenced from one sample in a study of beta chain features in type 1 diabetes. Of the isolated RNA, all was reverse transcribed, and so the sequenced material was expressed TCRB transcripts. Assay: immunoSEQ multiplex PCR; the TCRdb copy retains only in-frame clones and omits some. The sample holds 110,000 to 150,000 clones, over 8% seen once. The material sequenced was central memory CD4+ T cells from blood. These receptors all stem from a woman in her thirties or forties in good health.

This clone was recorded at least ten times. The chain uses TRBV21-1 and TRBJ2-5; the table's D call, TRBD2, has no DNA check behind it. TRBV21-1 is listed as a pseudogene. The CDR3 is made up of 17 amino acids. CDR3 sequence reads: CASSSRLAGDSRETQYF. CDR3 DNA sequence: TGTGCCAGCAGCAGCCGCCTAGCGGGGGACTCGAGGGAGACCCAGTACTTC.

This clone has just a few counts. The J gene is TRBJ1-6, the V gene TRBV7-9; possible D gene TRBD1, 5 bases. The CDR3 runs to 13 residues. CDR1 is SEHNR, CDR2 FQNEAQ, per germline (reference sequence). V gave up 1 base and J gave up 9 bases, with 7 bases separating them. The CDR3 nucleotides are TGTGCCAGCAGCTTAGGCGGGGGTTCACCCCTCCACTTT. It yields the protein CASSLGGGSPLHF.

The V call is TRBV7-9, the J call TRBJ2-7; 7 bases align to TRBD1. The length of the CDR3 is 15 residues. The germline V gene has CDR1 SEHNR and CDR2 FQNEAQ (reference sequence). The V gene end was trimmed by 4 bases and the J gene end by 3 bases; junction bases not matched to a gene: 9. The CDR3 DNA is TGTGCCAGCAGCTCCCGCCGGACAGGCCACTACGAGCAGTACTTC. This sequence encodes CASSSRRTGHYEQYF.

The rearrangement uses TRBV4-3 and TRBJ1-2; D may be TRBD1 (6 bases). The CDR3 is 15 residues long. The germline gives CDR1 LGHNA, CDR2 YSLEER. V lost 1 base to trimming and J lost 7 bases, with 16 bases between them. The CDR3 is CASSQVVGASFGYTF. CDR3 bases: TGCGCCAGCAGCCAAGTGGTGGGGGCTTCGTTTGGCTACACCTTC.

This clone was observed a handful of times. The rearrangement links TRBV2 to TRBJ2-3, with 10 bases that match TRBD2. V lost 6 bases, J lost 9 bases, and 3 bases stayed unmatched. This CDR3 is 12 amino acids long. Germline V gene lookup returns CDR1 SNHLY and CDR2 FYNNEI. The CDR3 protein is CASRLAGLTQYF. CDR3 in DNA: TGTGCCAGCAGACTAGCGGGGTTGACGCAGTATTTT.